These 14 T cell receptor beta chains came from one sample sequenced in a study of blood T cell repertoires in COVID-19. Clones were sequenced by immunoSEQ multiplex PCR, and TCRdb holds only the in-frame ones, with some missing. The data contain around 170,000 clones, around 85% of them seen just once; the ten biggest clones take up 3.5% to 4%. The sample consisted of peripheral blood. These receptors came from a woman in her 70s with acute or convalescent COVID-19.

J is TRBJ2-3 and V is TRBV9, with 11 bases fitting TRBD1. Trimming took 4 bases from V and 4 from J; bases not matched to a gene: 5. This CDR3 spans 15 amino acids. CDR1 and CDR2 (germline): SGDLS, YYNGEE. CDR3 nucleotides: TGTGCCAGCAGCCTAGCGGGACAGGGGGCAGATACGCAGTATTTT. Protein sequence: CASSLAGQGADTQYF.

V usage is TRBV28 and J usage is TRBJ2-7; 12 nucleotides align to TRBD2. The germline V gene encodes CDR1 MDHEN and CDR2 SYDVKM. This CDR3 spans 17 amino acids. The V gene end was trimmed by 3 bases and the J gene end by 0 bases; junction bases not matched to a gene: 6. The CDR3 sequence: CASSFPGLAGNSYEQYF. The CDR3, as DNA: TGTGCCAGCAGTTTTCCCGGACTAGCGGGGAACTCCTACGAGCAGTACTTC.

This clone showed up just a few times. The rearrangement joins TRBV11-2 to TRBJ1-1; 7 bases are shared with TRBD1. Looked up from germline, CDR1 is SGHAT and CDR2 is FQNNGV. The CDR3 has 16 amino acids. V dropped 2 bases and J dropped 3; count of bases not matched to a gene: 9. CDR3: CASSLWDSPRDTEAFF. The DNA of the CDR3 is TGTGCCAGCAGCTTATGGGACAGCCCTCGGGACACTGAAGCTTTCTTT.

The chain is built from TRBV7-2 and TRBJ2-7; 9 positions agree with TRBD1. CDR1 is SGHTA, CDR2 FQGNSA, per germline. Trimming at V came to 0 bases and at J to 4 bases, leaving 10 bases not matched to a gene. The CDR3 has 17 residues. The CDR3 sequence is CASSLAGGGTGLYEQYF. The CDR3 DNA is TGTGCCAGCAGCTTAGCAGGCGGCGGGACAGGGTTATACGAGCAGTACTTC.

In its sample, this clone was seen a few times. The gene calls are TRBV9 and TRBJ1-2; D gene ambiguous. V lost 3 bases, J lost 2 bases, and 5 bases lay in between. The CDR3 loop spans 12 amino acids. Germline loops: CDR1 SGDLS, CDR2 YYNGEE. CDR3 region: CASSAKNYGYTF. The CDR3 DNA is TGTGCCAGCAGCGCCAAAAACTATGGCTACACCTTC.

V usage is TRBV2 and J usage is TRBJ2-1, with D hard to call. CDR1 is SNHLY and CDR2 is FYNNEI in the germline V gene. Between the trimmed V and J ends, which lost 5 bases and 0 bases, there was a span of 11 bases. The CDR3 sequence is 15 residues long. The CDR3 region is CASSIDKSSYNEQFF. CDR3 sequence (DNA): TGTGCCAGCAGTATTGACAAAAGCTCCTACAATGAGCAGTTCTTC. Supplemented by reference TRBV2 and TRBJ2-1, the full variable domain reads EPEVTQTPSHQVTQMGQEVILRCVPISNHLYFYWYRQILGQKVEFLVSFYNNEISEKSEIFDDQFSVERPDGSNFTLKIRSTKLEDSAMYFCASSIDKSSYNEQFFGPGTRLTVL.

This chain connects TRBV28 to TRBJ2-7; 11 bases are a match to TRBD1. The germline V gene has CDR1 MDHEN and CDR2 SYDVKM. The V gene end was trimmed by 4 bases and the J gene end by 4 bases; junction bases not matched to a gene: 9. The CDR3 has 16 amino acids. This CDR3 is CASSYFPGTGGYEQYF. DNA of the CDR3: TGTGCCAGCAGTTATTTTCCGGGGACAGGGGGTTACGAGCAGTACTTC.

A word on this clone: Other DNA variants within this sample encode the same CDR3. The V and J genes are TRBV28 and TRBJ1-5, with a tentative D call TRBD1 (6 bases). V was shortened by 2 bases and J by 7 bases, with 9 bases between the two germline ends. This CDR3 comprises 13 residues. CDR1 and CDR2 from the germline V gene are MDHEN and SYDVKM. The CDR3 region has the DNA TGTGCCAGCAGTTTAACAGGGTTACAGCCCCAGCATTTT. As protein: CASSLTGLQPQHF.

This chain links TRBV6-5 with TRBJ1-6; D not resolved. This CDR3 is built from 13 residues. V was pared by 8 bases and J by 14 bases, with 19 bases between. Looked up from germline, CDR1 is MNHEY and CDR2 is SVGAGI. Here the CDR3 DNA reads TGTGCCAGCGCCCCGGAGGTAATTCTAGCCCTCCACTTT. This gives the protein CASAPEVILALHF.

V and J are TRBV6-2 or TRBV6-3 and TRBJ1-5; 8 bases line up with TRBD1. Germline V gene sequence: CDR1 MNHEY, CDR2 SVGEGT. The CDR3 spans 15 residues. The junction had 6 bases not matched to a gene; V was cut back by 5 bases and J by 3 bases. Here the CDR3 reads CASSGYRGINQPQHF. CDR3 sequence (DNA): TGTGCCAGCAGTGGTTACAGGGGGATCAATCAGCCCCAGCATTTT.

Turning to this clone: Other DNA sequences within the sample encode an identical CDR3. V and J are TRBV12-3 or TRBV12-4 and TRBJ1-5; D is perhaps TRBD1 (5 bases). The CDR3 runs 12 residues. V was clipped by 6 bases and J by 5 bases, with 8 bases between them. CDR3 protein: CASSLGDQPQHF. The CDR3 coding sequence is TGTGCCAGCAGCCTAGGGGATCAGCCCCAGCATTTT.

This chain connects TRBV7-2 to TRBJ1-4; 11 bases line up with TRBD1. This CDR3 has 16 amino acids. In germline, CDR1 is SGHTA, CDR2 FQGNSA. Trimming cost V 5 bases and J 8 bases; bases outside gene matches: 10. The CDR3 sequence: CASSHSSGTGGEKLFF. The CDR3 nucleotides read TGTGCCAGCAGCCACAGCTCCGGGACAGGGGGAGAAAAACTGTTTTTT.

The CDR3 DNA sequence: TGTGCCAGCAGCCGACAGGGTGGGAGTGGCTACACCTTC. Its translation is CASSRQGGSGYTF. V and J are TRBV6-5 and TRBJ1-2; 7 nucleotides align to TRBD1. The germline V gene encodes CDR1 MNHEY and CDR2 SVGAGI. Trimming cost V 6 bases and J 7 bases; bases outside gene matches: 8. CDR3 size: 13 residues.

This sequence joins TRBV7-2 and TRBJ1-2; D is undetermined. This CDR3 has 13 residues. Trimming took 5 bases from V and 3 from J, leaving 10 bases between them. Germline V lookup: CDR1 SGHTA, CDR2 FQGNSA. The CDR3 bases are TGTGCCAGCAGCCTCGGTACCTACTATGGCTACACCTTC. It yields the protein CASSLGTYYGYTF.